This T cell receptor (beta chain) was captured in a study of CD8+ T cells in alopecia areata. The CDR3 is made up of 16 amino acids. From germline, CDR1 is LNHNV and CDR2 YYDKDF (reference sequence). Treatment: oral pan-JAK inhibitor, 5-10 mg twice daily. The authors extracted RNA and reverse transcribed it into cDNA as the sequencing template. Sequenced by immunoSEQ multiplex PCR; TCRdb stores in-frame clones only, minus some. The sample has 95,000 to 100,000 clones, approximately 66% seen once; the top ten hold roughly 16%. Comments on this clone: Sequence at one end of the junction differs from germline and may be a read error.

This TCR came from a human donor with alopecia areata. The chain joins TRBV15 to TRBJ2-5; TRBD2 agrees at 12 bases. The material was CD8+ T cells sorted from blood, obtained at week 4, from a patient treated with tofacitinib. This CDR3 reads CATSRDGLAGQETQYF. The CDR3 DNA sequence: TGTGCCACCAGTAGAGATGGACTAGCGGGACAAGAGACCCAGTACTTC.